The entry below gives a single TCR beta chain sequence along with its context. The PCR was carried out with 60 Vbeta primers and 13 Jbeta primers. TCRdb's copy holds only in-frame clones and misses some; the assay was immunoSEQ multiplex PCR. The sample includes 77,000 or so clones, 70% to 85% seen only once; the top ten take 7.2%. This record belongs to a study of cytomegalovirus exposure and HLA in healthy donors. CDR1 and CDR2 (germline): SQVTM, ANQGSEA. V gave up 7 bases and J gave up 6 bases; unmatched junction bases: 12. The CDR3 is made up of 17 amino acids. The clonotype comes from a woman in her 40s in good health and CMV-seronegative. V and J are TRBV29-1 and TRBJ2-2, with TRBD2 matching 15 bases. Specimen: PBMCs. The CDR3 DNA is TGCAGCGCAAGAAGGACTAGCGGGAGGGCCGTGGCCGGGGAGCTGTTTTTT. Residues: CSARRTSGRAVAGELFF.